The source of this TCR beta chain is a study of T cells expressing NK-cell markers. Whole-study context: The authors derived TCR beta repertoires from sorted CD3+CD56+NKG2C+, CD3+CD56+NKG2C- and CD3+CD56-NKG2C+ T cells.

In the case of this clonotype: Its cognate antigen is unknown.

Broader study findings: The dominant NKG2C+ clonotypes represented about 1.0-7.0% of CD8+ T cells in five or six donors.

The CDR3 is 16 amino acids. In generating TCR beta cDNA, 5'RACE template switching with UMIs was used. After re-calling the 5' RACE reads, TCRdb lists one entry per CDR3 protein, DNA absent. This repertoire includes 300,000 to 500,000 distinct CDR3 sequences. The clonotype originates from a woman aged 50 to 65 in good health. The V and J genes are TRBV12-3 or TRBV12-4 and TRBJ2-2; TCRdb picks TRBD2, but there is no DNA to check that call. The source material was blood T cells: a sorted CD56 or NKG2C T cell subset, CD4+ or CD8+ T cells, or bulk PBMC T cells (not recorded which). CDR3 residues: CASSLAAGSNTGELFF.